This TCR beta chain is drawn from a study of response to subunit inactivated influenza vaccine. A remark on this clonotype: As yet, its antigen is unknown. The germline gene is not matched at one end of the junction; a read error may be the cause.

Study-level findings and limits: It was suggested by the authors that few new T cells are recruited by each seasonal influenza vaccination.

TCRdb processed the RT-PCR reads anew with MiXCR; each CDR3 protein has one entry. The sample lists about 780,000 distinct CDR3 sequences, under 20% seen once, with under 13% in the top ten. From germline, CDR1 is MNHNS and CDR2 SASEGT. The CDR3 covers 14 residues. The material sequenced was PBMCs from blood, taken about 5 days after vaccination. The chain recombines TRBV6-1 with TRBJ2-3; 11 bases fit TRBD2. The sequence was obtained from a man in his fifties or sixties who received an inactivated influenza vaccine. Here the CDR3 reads CATRTSGRTDTQSF. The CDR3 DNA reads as TGTGCCACCCGGACTAGCGGGCGCACAGATACGCAGTCTTTT.